The present TCR beta chain was sequenced within a study of T-cell reconstitution after alpha-beta-depleted transplantation in children. The TCRbeta library incorporated unique molecular identifiers. Each CDR3 protein is one row after TCRdb ran MiXCR on the PCR reads. The sample includes just under 550,000 distinct CDR3 sequences, roughly 18% seen only once; the top ten take approximately 3%. The CDR3 extends over 13 amino acids. The TCR comes from a human donor who donated a stem cell graft to a child with acute lymphoblastic leukemia. Here the sequenced sample was PBMCs from the stem cell graft donor, taken from the stem cell graft. This chain connects TRBV21-1 to TRBJ2-1; TRBD1 reflects the table's D call only, with no check against the DNA. TRBV21-1 is reported as a pseudogene. CDR3 nucleotides: TGTCCTTATCGCCAGAGGGGACACAATGAGCAGTTCTTC. Encoded protein: CPYRQRGHNEQFF.